This T cell receptor beta chain was observed in a study of beta chain features in type 1 diabetes. Study-wide results and caveats: The study notes PCR might favor shorter templates equally in patients and controls.

Sequenced material consisted of expressed TCRB transcripts (all of the isolated RNA was reverse transcribed). The table came from immunoSEQ multiplex PCR; TCRdb's copy has only in-frame clones and leaves some out. The sample carries 200,000 to 250,000 clones, 68% recorded once. J lost 1 base, V lost 4 bases, and 7 bases had no gene match. CDR1 and CDR2 from the germline V gene are SNHLY and FYNNEI. The CDR3 has 17 amino acids. Concerning this clone itself: Antigen specificity is unknown.

V and J are TRBV2 and TRBJ2-4; TRBD1 matches at 10 bases. The clonotype originates from a man aged 30 to 39 in good health. What was sequenced was naive CD4+ T cells from blood. In nucleotides, the CDR3 is TGTGCCAGCAGTGCCCGACAGGGGGCAAGGGCCAAAAACATTCAGTACTTC. Translated: CASSARQGARAKNIQYF.